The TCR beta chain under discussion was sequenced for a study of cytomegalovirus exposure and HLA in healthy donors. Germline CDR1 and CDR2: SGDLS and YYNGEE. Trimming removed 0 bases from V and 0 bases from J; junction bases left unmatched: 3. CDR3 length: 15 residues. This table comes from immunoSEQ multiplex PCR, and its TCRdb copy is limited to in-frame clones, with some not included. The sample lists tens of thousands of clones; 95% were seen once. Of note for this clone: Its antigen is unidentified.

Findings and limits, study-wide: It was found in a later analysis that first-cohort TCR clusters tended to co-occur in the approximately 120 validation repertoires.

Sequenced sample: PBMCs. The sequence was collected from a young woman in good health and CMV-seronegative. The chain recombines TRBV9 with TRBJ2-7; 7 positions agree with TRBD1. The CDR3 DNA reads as TGTGCCAGCAGCGTAGCGGGACAGTCCTCCTACGAGCAGTACTTC. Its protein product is CASSVAGQSSYEQYF.